The sequence of this TCR beta chain was determined in a study of ipilimumab plus nivolumab after autologous stem cell transplantation. Libraries were prepared by immunoSEQ multiplex PCR; TCRdb keeps only in-frame clonotypes and omits some of them. The table has some 25,000 clones, 86% seen once. The germline V gene encodes CDR1 SQVTM and CDR2 ANQGSEA. The V and J ends lost 6 bases and 4 bases respectively, with 10 bases between them. This CDR3 has 11 amino acids. About this clone: Antigen specificity is unknown.

Findings and limits, study-wide: Authors suggest TCR repertoire, Treg phenotype and gut microbiota support further study.

The V call is TRBV29-1, the J call TRBJ2-7, with D unresolved. The material sequenced was PBMCs, taken in a trial of ipilimumab plus nivolumab as post-transplant consolidation. This TCR was sampled from a male donor with diffuse large B-cell lymphoma. The CDR3 region is CSVIRDYEQYF. CDR3 nucleotide sequence: TGCAGCGTGATTCGAGATTACGAGCAGTACTTC.